Described below is a single T cell receptor (beta chain) sequence and its context. Its antigen is unknown. The sample comes from a study of T cell repertoires in cytomegalovirus infection. One entry per CDR3 protein results from TCRdb running MiXCR on the reads. The sample comprises about 920,000 distinct CDR3 sequences, approximately 33% of which are singletons, and roughly an eighth rests with the top ten. The sample here was cultured CD8+ T cells from PBMCs, taken from culture after CMV antigen stimulation. The receptor's source is a human donor in good health (CMV status not recorded). Some clones in this sample may be carry-over from other donors' samples.

The CDR3 protein is CASGYMNTEAFF. CDR3 nucleotides: TGTGCTAGTGGTTATATGAACACTGAAGCTTTCTTT. This chain connects TRBV12-5 to TRBJ1-1; the D is unclear. The CDR3 consists of 12 residues. CDR1 LGHNT and CDR2 FRNRAP come from the germline V gene. V lost 4 bases and J lost 0, with 3 bases in between.